The present T cell receptor (beta chain) was sequenced within a study of cytomegalovirus exposure and HLA in healthy donors. As for the study in general: According to later analysis, the same platform produced the roughly 110 validation and several hundred first-cohort repertoires.

Study-wide results and caveats: Cytomegalovirus association was assigned to about 150 TCR beta chains. In vitro assays verified that a few CMV-associated chains recognized CMV antigens specifically. For cytomegalovirus status, the classifier reportedly gave diagnoses with high specificity and sensitivity.

The data were produced by immunoSEQ multiplex PCR, yet TCRdb's version contains in-frame clones alone and is incomplete. The sample shows about 130,000 clones, 89% of them seen only once. Remarks on this clone: Its antigen is undetermined.

Losses at the gene ends were 7 bases for V and 4 bases for J; bases not matched to a gene: 10. The germline CDR1 and CDR2 sequences are MGHRA and YSYEKL. The CDR3 spans 15 residues. This sequence joins TRBV4-1 and TRBJ2-1; 7 nucleotides match TRBD2. The sequenced sample was PBMCs. This TCR derives from a woman younger than 30 in good health and CMV-seronegative. The chain's CDR3 is CASMYRSSGYNEQFF. CDR3 nucleotides: TGCGCCAGCATGTACAGGTCTAGCGGATACAATGAGCAGTTCTTC.